This T cell receptor (beta chain) was sequenced during a study of cytomegalovirus exposure and HLA in healthy donors. Study-level results: Across all donors, roughly uniform sequencing depth was an assumption of the presence/absence analyses. It was reported that the classifier diagnosed cytomegalovirus status with high specificity and sensitivity in both the original and validation cohorts.

On this clone: Its target is not known.

Vbeta (60) and Jbeta (13) primers were used in the PCR. The protocol was immunoSEQ multiplex PCR, while the TCRdb copy is restricted to in-frame clones and leaves out a portion. The table includes roughly 110,000 clones, about 81% detected once. The germline V gene encodes CDR1 SGHVS and CDR2 FQNEAQ. The ends were cut back, 4 bases at V and 4 bases at J, with 16 bases in the middle. CDR3 length: 15 amino acids. The sequence derives from a male donor in good health and CMV-seropositive. The chain uses TRBV7-8 and TRBJ1-2; tentatively, D is TRBD1 (5 bases). The sequenced sample consisted of PBMCs. Here the CDR3 reads CASSSLGGEGYGYTF. The CDR3 DNA is TGTGCCAGCAGCTCCCTTGGGGGGGAAGGCTATGGCTACACCTTC.